The rows below give T cell receptor beta chains drawn from one sample of a study of blood T cell repertoires in COVID-19. Profiling relied on immunoSEQ multiplex PCR, and the TCRdb table lists in-frame clones only, not all of them. The sample contains about 350,000 clones, about 92% of which appear only once. Sequenced material: peripheral blood. The source of these receptors is a woman between 55 and 75 years old with COVID-19, enrolled during active disease. Each CDR3 is given with its conserved first and last residue. Fields, in order: J gene, D gene, clone size, V gene, CDR3 protein, CDR3 DNA. A D gene is named only where the DNA matches it firmly. Clone size is shown for a subset of rows, as once, few, many or a class of expanded clone.

j_call: TRBJ1-6; d_call: TRBD1; clone_size: few; v_call: TRBV30; cdr3_aa: CAWSAGTDNSPLHF; cdr3_nt: TGTGCCTGGAGTGCAGGGACAGATAATTCACCCCTCCACTTT
j_call: TRBJ2-1; d_call: TRBD2; clone_size: -; v_call: TRBV9; cdr3_aa: CASSPKASGGNEQFF; cdr3_nt: TGTGCCAGCAGCCCTAAGGCTAGCGGGGGCAATGAGCAGTTCTTC
j_call: TRBJ1-3; d_call: -; clone_size: -; v_call: TRBV3-1/TRBV3-2; cdr3_aa: CASSRGGSGNTIYF; cdr3_nt: TGTGCCAGCAGCCGGGGCGGCTCTGGAAACACCATATATTTT
j_call: TRBJ2-2; d_call: TRBD2; clone_size: once; v_call: TRBV2; cdr3_aa: CASSGGLAGGTGELFF; cdr3_nt: TGTGCCAGCAGTGGCGGACTAGCGGGGGGCACCGGGGAGCTGTTTTTT
j_call: TRBJ1-2; d_call: -; clone_size: -; v_call: TRBV12-3/TRBV12-4; cdr3_aa: CASSPDGLGGYTF; cdr3_nt: TGTGCCAGCAGTCCCGACGGGTTAGGAGGCTACACCTTC
j_call: TRBJ1-1; d_call: TRBD1; clone_size: -; v_call: TRBV24-1; cdr3_aa: CATRRTGGTNTEAFF; cdr3_nt: TGTGCCACCAGAAGGACAGGGGGTACTAACACTGAAGCTTTCTTT
j_call: TRBJ1-3; d_call: -; clone_size: -; v_call: TRBV5-1; cdr3_aa: CASSLLGNRNTIYF; cdr3_nt: TGCGCCAGCAGCTTGCTGGGCAATCGGAACACCATATATTTT
j_call: TRBJ1-1; d_call: -; clone_size: once; v_call: TRBV19; cdr3_aa: CASHLGGSTEAFF; cdr3_nt: TGTGCCAGCCACCTTGGGGGGAGTACTGAAGCTTTCTTT
j_call: TRBJ1-2; d_call: -; clone_size: -; v_call: TRBV10-3; cdr3_aa: CAISEEGDLGGYTF; cdr3_nt: TGTGCCATCAGTGAGGAAGGGGACTTAGGGGGCTACACCTTC
j_call: TRBJ1-5; d_call: TRBD1; clone_size: -; v_call: TRBV5-6; cdr3_aa: CASSLATGGNQPQHF; cdr3_nt: TGTGCCAGCAGCTTGGCGACAGGGGGCAATCAGCCCCAGCATTTT
j_call: TRBJ1-2; d_call: -; clone_size: -; v_call: TRBV19; cdr3_aa: CASTPSGASYGYTF; cdr3_nt: TGTGCCAGCACCCCGAGCGGGGCAAGCTATGGCTACACCTTC
j_call: TRBJ2-5; d_call: -; clone_size: -; v_call: TRBV9; cdr3_aa: CASSPRGGGETQYF; cdr3_nt: TGTGCCAGCAGCCCGAGGGGGGGTGGGGAGACCCAGTACTTC
j_call: TRBJ2-7; d_call: TRBD1; clone_size: -; v_call: TRBV7-9; cdr3_aa: CASSFSAGGYYEQYF; cdr3_nt: TGTGCCAGCAGCTTTTCGGCAGGGGGCTACTACGAGCAGTACTTC
j_call: TRBJ1-1; d_call: TRBD1; clone_size: -; v_call: TRBV25-1; cdr3_aa: CASSVDRVRGKAFF; cdr3_nt: TGTGCCAGCAGTGTCGACAGGGTGCGAGGTAAGGCTTTCTTT
j_call: TRBJ2-5; d_call: -; clone_size: -; v_call: TRBV6-5; cdr3_aa: CASSYSIGGRETQYF; cdr3_nt: TGTGCCAGCAGTTACTCGATCGGGGGTCGGGAGACCCAGTACTTC
j_call: TRBJ1-1; d_call: -; clone_size: -; v_call: TRBV5-1; cdr3_aa: CASSLVGGGTEAFF; cdr3_nt: TGCGCCAGCAGCTTGGTTGGGGGAGGCACTGAAGCTTTCTTT
j_call: TRBJ2-7; d_call: -; clone_size: once; v_call: TRBV5-5; cdr3_aa: CASSFLGDTEYEQYF; cdr3_nt: TGTGCCAGCAGCTTTCTTGGGGACACGGAGTACGAGCAGTACTTC
j_call: TRBJ2-1; d_call: TRBD1; clone_size: few; v_call: TRBV6-4; cdr3_aa: CASSGQGSNEQFF; cdr3_nt: TGTGCCAGCAGCGGACAGGGTAGCAATGAGCAGTTCTTC
j_call: TRBJ2-3; d_call: -; clone_size: -; v_call: TRBV30; cdr3_aa: CAWSPRQTTDTQYF; cdr3_nt: TGTGCCTGGAGTCCCCGACAGACCACAGATACGCAGTATTTT
j_call: TRBJ1-2; d_call: -; clone_size: -; v_call: TRBV9; cdr3_aa: CASSPQLRGSYGYTF; cdr3_nt: TGTGCCAGCAGCCCCCAATTGCGGGGAAGCTATGGCTACACCTTC
j_call: TRBJ1-6; d_call: -; clone_size: -; v_call: TRBV10-1; cdr3_aa: CASSLSSYNSPLHF; cdr3_nt: TGCGCCAGCAGTCTGAGCTCCTATAATTCACCCCTCCACTTT
j_call: TRBJ1-3; d_call: -; clone_size: -; v_call: TRBV2; cdr3_aa: CASSPGGFGNTIYF; cdr3_nt: TGTGCCAGCAGTCCTGGGGGGTTCGGAAACACCATATATTTT